The 18 T cell receptor beta chains reported below all come from one sample, sequenced in a study of a mutant IDH1 vaccine in newly diagnosed glioma. Some clones are missing from TCRdb's copy, which holds only in-frame ones; the method was immunoSEQ multiplex PCR. The sample has around 78,000 clones, 75% to 85% seen once. Time point noted: week 23, last vaccination. Every vaccination contained 300 ug of the mutant IDH1 20-mer peptide and was paired with topical imiquimod. For these receptors, no antigen is known. The sequencing used PBMCs, collected from a glioma patient whose treatment included an IDH1 peptide vaccine. These receptor sequences come from a man aged 30 to 39 with glioma. Some clones in this sample may be carry-over from other donors' samples.

V and J are TRBV11-2 and TRBJ1-2; a weak D match, TRBD1 (5 bases). Germline loops: CDR1 SGHAT, CDR2 FQNNGV. This CDR3 is built from 14 residues. Trimming removed 1 base at V and 7 bases at J, with 13 bases between. CDR3 coding DNA: TGTGCCAGCAGCTTAGGGCAGGGACTAAGTGGCTACACCTTC. It encodes CASSLGQGLSGYTF.

This clone occurred once. This chain's CDR3 is CASSLGSGRDEQFF. CDR3 nucleotides: TGTGCCAGCAGCTTAGGAAGCGGGAGGGATGAGCAGTTCTTC. The chain couples TRBV7-2 to TRBJ2-1; 10 nucleotides match TRBD2. The junction had 2 bases not matched to a gene; V was cut back by 1 base and J by 8 bases. Germline V gives CDR1 SGHTA, CDR2 FQGNSA. The CDR3 length is 14 residues.

The gene calls are TRBV19 and TRBJ2-1; no clear D. Trimming took off 7 bases at V and 0 bases at J, with 13 bases between the two ends. The CDR3 runs 15 residues. Germline CDR1 is LNHDA and CDR2 is SQIVND (reference sequence). CDR3 sequence reads: CASTFMAGSYNEQFF. The CDR3 DNA reads TGTGCCAGTACCTTCATGGCAGGCTCCTACAATGAGCAGTTCTTC.

This clone was counted once. This chain connects TRBV29-1 to TRBJ2-5; 16 bases agree with TRBD2. Losses at the gene ends were 7 bases for V and 4 bases for J; bases not matched to a gene: 12. The CDR3 contains 17 residues. The germline CDR1 and CDR2 sequences are SQVTM and ANQGSEA. The CDR3 is CSAPPGLAGGLPETQYF. In nucleotides, the CDR3 is TGCAGCGCTCCTCCGGGACTAGCGGGGGGGCTCCCAGAGACCCAGTACTTC.

With respect to this clone: At one end, the junction sequence differs from germline, possibly due to a read error. The chain joins TRBV5-1 to TRBJ2-3; possibly TRBD1 or TRBD2 for D (5 bases each). This CDR3 has 15 amino acids. The germline V gene has CDR1 SGHRS and CDR2 YFSETQ. CDR3 nucleotides: TGCGCCAGCAGCCTGTTTGGGACCGAAGCAGAGACGCAGTATTTT. It codes for CASSLFGTEAETQYF.

This clone has more than one count but fewer than ten. The chain has TRBV29-1 and TRBJ1-2, with no clear D. V lost 4 bases, J lost 4 bases, and 10 bases lay in between. CDR1 is SQVTM, CDR2 ANQGSEA, per germline. This CDR3 comprises 12 residues. DNA of the CDR3: TGCAGCGTTGGGGAGGCGCTCTATGGCTACACCTTC. Translated: CSVGEALYGYTF.

This sequence joins TRBV30 and TRBJ2-2; D possibly corresponds to TRBD2 (6 bases). The CDR3 has 13 amino acids. Germline CDR1 and CDR2: GTSNPN and SVGIG (reference sequence). V shed 5 bases and J shed 6 bases, with 13 bases lying between them. The CDR3: CAWGDSFAGELFF. The DNA for the CDR3 is TGTGCCTGGGGGGACTCTTTTGCCGGGGAGCTGTTTTTT.

This clone was seen more than once but under ten times. The chain employs TRBV10-3 and TRBJ1-1; TRBD1 is a possible D gene (6 bases). In germline, CDR1 is ENHRY, CDR2 SYGVKD. Between the trimmed V and J ends, which lost 2 bases and 5 bases, there was a span of 9 bases. The CDR3 has 13 residues. CDR3 region: CAISERGVTEAFF. CDR3 in DNA: TGTGCCATCAGTGAGAGGGGGGTAACTGAAGCTTTCTTT.

The V gene is TRBV27, the J gene TRBJ1-1; TRBD1 might be the D (5 bases). V was trimmed by 3 bases and J by 5 bases, leaving 22 bases between them. The CDR3 spans 17 residues. Germline CDR1 and CDR2: MNHEY and SMNVEV (reference sequence). Here the CDR3 reads CASSFGGRRGRLTEAFF. CDR3 DNA: TGTGCCAGCAGTTTTGGGGGGAGGAGGGGAAGGTTAACTGAAGCTTTCTTT.

On this clone itself: This may come from a read error, since a much larger clone is one base off. This rearrangement joins TRBV9 to TRBJ2-3, with TRBD2 identical over 12 bases. The CDR3 runs 14 residues. CDR1 and CDR2 from the germline V gene are SGDLS and YYNGEE. With 4 bases clipped from V and 3 bases from J, the junction kept 0 bases outside the gene matches. The DNA for the CDR3 is TGTGCCAGCAGCACTAGCGGGAGGACAGATACGCAGTATTTT. Protein: CASSTSGRTDTQYF.

This chain uses TRBV10-3 with TRBJ1-6, with a possible D match to TRBD1 (6 bases). The CDR3 runs to 15 residues. The germline gives CDR1 ENHRY, CDR2 SYGVKD. Trimming took off 3 bases at V and 8 bases at J, with 14 bases between the two ends. The CDR3 spells CAISESGVGDSPLHF. CDR3 nucleotides: TGTGCCATCAGTGAATCAGGGGTCGGCGATTCACCCCTCCACTTT.

Details on this clone: A read error may produce the germline difference seen at one junction end. V gene TRBV13 combines with J gene TRBJ1-1; unclear D gene. Germline V gene data show CDR1 as PRHDT and CDR2 as FYEKMQ (reference sequence). CDR3 length: 12 residues. CDR3 amino acids: CASSVGHFGAFF. The CDR3, as DNA: TGTGCCAGCAGCGTAGGTCACTTCGGAGCTTTCTTT.

The V call is TRBV9, the J call TRBJ2-3; 10 nucleotides agree with TRBD2. CDR1 is SGDLS, CDR2 YYNGEE, per germline. There are 15 residues in the CDR3. Trimming at V came to 5 bases and at J to 6 bases, leaving 9 bases not matched to a gene. This CDR3 reads CASSVRTSGTDTQYF. As DNA, the CDR3 is TGTGCCAGCAGTGTGAGGACTAGCGGAACCGATACGCAGTATTTT.

The chain has TRBV15 and TRBJ2-5; D is possibly TRBD2 (5 bases). Trimming took 5 bases from V and 5 from J, leaving 12 bases between them. The CDR3 has 13 amino acids. CDR1 and CDR2 (germline): LNHNV, YYDKDF (reference sequence). The CDR3 loop reads CATSAQRGETQYF. The CDR3 region has the DNA TGTGCCACCAGCGCGCAGAGAGGGGAGACCCAGTACTTC.

This clone occurred once. The chain is built from TRBV4-2 and TRBJ2-7; D may be TRBD2 (5 bases). Germline CDR1 LGHNA, CDR2 YNFKEQ. This CDR3 contains 15 residues. V lost 1 base and J lost 3, with 13 bases in between. This chain's CDR3 is CASSQGAPEGYEQYF. As DNA, the CDR3 is TGTGCCAGCAGCCAAGGTGCACCCGAGGGCTACGAGCAGTACTTC.

The chain links TRBV27 to TRBJ1-3; D not resolved. The CDR3 is 13 amino acids. Germline V gives CDR1 MNHEY, CDR2 SMNVEV (reference sequence). V was pared by 3 bases and J by 4 bases, with 7 bases between. The CDR3 region is CASSLTVGNTIYF. CDR3 bases: TGTGCCAGCAGTTTGACGGTCGGAAACACCATATATTTT.

This chain joins TRBV28 and TRBJ1-2; D call uncertain. This CDR3 has 12 residues. Germline assignment: CDR1 MDHEN and CDR2 SYDVKM. The V and J ends lost 3 bases and 1 base respectively, with 3 bases between them. CDR3 protein: CASSFDNYGYTF. The CDR3 DNA reads as TGTGCCAGCAGTTTCGATAACTATGGCTACACCTTC.

This clone came up once. The V gene is TRBV5-5, the J gene TRBJ2-7; D is unclear. Trimming took off 4 bases at V and 3 bases at J, with 5 bases between the two ends. CDR3 length equals 11 residues. CDR1 SGHKS and CDR2 YYEKEE come from the germline V gene (reference sequence). The CDR3 sequence: CASSPLYEQYF. DNA for the CDR3: TGTGCCAGCAGCCCCCTCTACGAGCAGTACTTC. The variable domain in full, with the rest retrieved from reference TRBV5-5 and TRBJ2-7, is DAGVTQSPTHLIKTRGQQVTLRCSPISGHKSVSWYQQVLGQGPQFIFQYYEKEERGRGNFPDRFSARQFPNYSSELNVNALLLGDSALYLCASSPLYEQYFGPGTRLTVT.